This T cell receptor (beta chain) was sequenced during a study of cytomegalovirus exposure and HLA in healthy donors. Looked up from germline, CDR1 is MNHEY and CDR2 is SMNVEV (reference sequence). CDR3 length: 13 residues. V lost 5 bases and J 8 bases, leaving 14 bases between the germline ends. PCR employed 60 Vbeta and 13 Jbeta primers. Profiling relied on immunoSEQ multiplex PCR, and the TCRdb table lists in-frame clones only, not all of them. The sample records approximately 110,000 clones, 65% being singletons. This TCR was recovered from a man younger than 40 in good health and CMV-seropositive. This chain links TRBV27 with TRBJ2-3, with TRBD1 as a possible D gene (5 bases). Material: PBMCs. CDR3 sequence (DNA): TGTGCCAGCAGTGCGTCCCGTGGGGCTACGCAGTATTTT. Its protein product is CASSASRGATQYF.